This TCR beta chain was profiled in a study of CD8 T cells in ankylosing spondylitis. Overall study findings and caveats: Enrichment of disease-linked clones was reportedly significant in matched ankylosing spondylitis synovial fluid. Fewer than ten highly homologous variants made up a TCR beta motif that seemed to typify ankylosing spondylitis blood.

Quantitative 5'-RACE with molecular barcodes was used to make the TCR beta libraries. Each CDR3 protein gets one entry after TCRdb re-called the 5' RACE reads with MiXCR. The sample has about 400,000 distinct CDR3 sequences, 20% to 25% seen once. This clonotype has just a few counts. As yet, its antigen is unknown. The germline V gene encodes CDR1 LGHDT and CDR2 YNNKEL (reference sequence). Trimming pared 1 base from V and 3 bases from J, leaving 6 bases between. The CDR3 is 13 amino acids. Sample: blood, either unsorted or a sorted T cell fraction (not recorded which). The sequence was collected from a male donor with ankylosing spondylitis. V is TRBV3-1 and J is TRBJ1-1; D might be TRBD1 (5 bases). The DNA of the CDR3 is TGTGCCAGCAGCCAAGTAGGGGACACTGAAGCTTTCTTT. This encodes CASSQVGDTEAFF.